The clone carrying this TCR beta chain has only one observation. Its antigen is not identified. This sample is drawn from a study of cytomegalovirus exposure and HLA in healthy donors. Vbeta (60) and Jbeta (13) primers were used in the PCR. The data were produced by immunoSEQ multiplex PCR, yet TCRdb's version contains in-frame clones alone and is incomplete. The sample lists just over 150,000 clones, roughly 80% occurring once. Between the trimmed V and J ends, which lost 4 bases and 2 bases, there was a span of 13 bases. Germline V gene lookup returns CDR1 SGHNT and CDR2 YYREEE (reference sequence). This CDR3 region has 14 residues. Broader study findings: Follow-up analysis seemed to connect common viral pathogens with several of the most significant clusters identified.

The chain links TRBV5-4 to TRBJ2-7; D perhaps matches TRBD1 (6 bases). The source of this sequence is a male donor in good health and CMV-seropositive. The specimen sequenced was PBMCs. The CDR3 coding sequence is TGTGCCAGCAGCGGCCGGGACAACCCCTACGAGCAGTACTTC. As protein: CASSGRDNPYEQYF.